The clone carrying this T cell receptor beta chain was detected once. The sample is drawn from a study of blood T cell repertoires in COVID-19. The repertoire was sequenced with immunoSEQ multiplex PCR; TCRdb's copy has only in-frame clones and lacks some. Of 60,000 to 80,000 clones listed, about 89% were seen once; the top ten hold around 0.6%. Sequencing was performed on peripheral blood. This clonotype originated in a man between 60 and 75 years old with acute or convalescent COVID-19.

The CDR3 region has the DNA TGTGCCAGCAGCTTCCCGGGAACCCGCTCCTACAATGAGCAGTTCTTC. Residues: CASSFPGTRSYNEQFF. This chain connects TRBV11-2 to TRBJ2-1; D is perhaps TRBD2 (5 bases). Trimming stripped 3 bases from V and 0 bases from J, with 12 bases between. There are 16 residues in the CDR3. Germline CDR1 SGHAT, CDR2 FQNNGV. Full variable domain (outside the CDR3, taken from reference TRBV11-2 and TRBJ2-1): EAGVAQSPRYKIIEKRQSVAFWCNPISGHATLYWYQQILGQGPKLLIQFQNNGVVDDSQLPKDRFSAERLKGVDSTLKIQPAKLEDSAVYLCASSFPGTRSYNEQFFGPGTRLTVL.